The 27 T cell receptor beta chains below all came from one sample that was sequenced in a study of CD8+ T cells in alopecia areata. The sequencing template was cDNA reverse transcribed from extracted RNA. Method: immunoSEQ multiplex PCR; TCRdb's copy keeps in-frame clones and lacks some. The sample shows roughly 99,000 clones, 84% of them seen only once. Documented treatment: oral pan-JAK inhibitor, 5-10 mg twice daily. This specimen consisted of CD8+ T cells sorted from blood, obtained at week 24, from a patient treated with tofacitinib. These receptors all come from a human donor with alopecia areata.

This clone was observed a handful of times. V and J are TRBV5-5 and TRBJ2-7; 7 bases match TRBD1. Looked up from germline, CDR1 is SGHKS and CDR2 is YYEKEE (reference sequence). This CDR3 is built from 15 residues. Trimming took 0 bases from V and 3 from J; bases not matched to a gene: 6. CDR3 sequence reads: CASSLEVPGGYEQYF. The CDR3 DNA is TGTGCCAGCAGCTTGGAGGTCCCAGGGGGCTACGAGCAGTACTTC.

The V and J genes are TRBV7-9 and TRBJ1-1, with D perhaps TRBD1 (6 bases). The CDR3 has 15 residues. Per the germline V gene, CDR1 is SEHNR and CDR2 is FQNEAQ (reference sequence). The V gene lost 0 bases and the J gene lost 0 bases, with 8 bases spanning the gap. This chain's CDR3 is CASSLAQGLNTEAFF. The CDR3 DNA sequence: TGTGCCAGCAGCTTAGCGCAGGGGTTGAACACTGAAGCTTTCTTT.

CDR3 sequence reads: CASSPTQGAEAFF. CDR3 sequence (DNA): TGTGCCAGCAGTCCAACCCAGGGGGCTGAAGCTTTCTTT. The V call is TRBV6-5, the J call TRBJ1-1, with 7 bases aligning to TRBD1. The V segment lost 5 bases and the J segment 6 bases; nucleotides outside the gene matches: 6. This CDR3 has 13 residues. Germline CDR1 is MNHEY and CDR2 is SVGAGI.

The chain has TRBV11-2 and TRBJ2-7; D remains ambiguous. Looked up from germline, CDR1 is SGHAT and CDR2 is FQNNGV. V shed 3 bases and J shed 5 bases, with 14 bases lying between them. The CDR3 spans 14 residues. The CDR3 bases are TGTGCCAGCAGCTTTAGTTCTGCGCATAACGAGCAGTACTTC. As protein: CASSFSSAHNEQYF.

The rearrangement uses TRBV9 and TRBJ2-3; D remains unclear. The CDR3 length is 17 residues. V lost 0 bases and J lost 8, with 22 bases in between. Per the germline V gene, CDR1 is SGDLS and CDR2 is YYNGEE. The CDR3 DNA reads as TGTGCCAGCAGCGTAGGGGATTCCGGGCCTCGAGGTGGTACGCAGTATTTT. Residues: CASSVGDSGPRGGTQYF.

The CDR3 region has the DNA TGCAGCGTTGCTCAGGGACTACCTTACGAGCAGTACTTC. Translating gives CSVAQGLPYEQYF. The rearrangement joins TRBV29-1 to TRBJ2-7; 7 nucleotides match TRBD2. V lost 4 bases to trimming and J lost 4 bases; unmatched junction nucleotides: 7. The CDR3 contains 13 residues. Germline V gene lookup returns CDR1 SQVTM and CDR2 ANQGSEA.

The V and J genes are TRBV5-1 and TRBJ2-1, with D unresolved. The CDR3 runs to 15 residues. In germline, CDR1 is SGHRS, CDR2 YFSETQ. The V and J ends lost 4 bases and 1 base respectively, with 12 bases between them. The CDR3 DNA reads TGCGCCAGCAGCCCCGTCTCAGAATCCTACAATGAGCAGTTCTTC. It yields the protein CASSPVSESYNEQFF.

The V call is TRBV29-1, the J call TRBJ2-1; 10 bases line up with TRBD1. This CDR3 region has 13 residues. Germline loops: CDR1 SQVTM, CDR2 ANQGSEA. V shed 2 bases, J shed 7 bases, and the junction held 2 bases outside the gene matches. The CDR3 bases are TGCAGCGTTGAATCGGGACAGGGGAATGAGCAGTTCTTC. Its translation: CSVESGQGNEQFF.

The chain carries TRBV4-3 and TRBJ2-5; 7 nucleotides align to TRBD2. CDR3 length equals 15 residues. Trimming at V came to 3 bases and at J to 4 bases, leaving 8 bases not matched to a gene. The germline V gene encodes CDR1 LGHNA and CDR2 YSLEER. The CDR3 spells CASSQDVGGIETQYF. CDR3 DNA sequence: TGCGCCAGCAGCCAGGATGTCGGGGGGATAGAGACCCAGTACTTC.

This clone came up a few times. Other DNA sequences in the sample encode the same CDR3. The chain employs TRBV30 and TRBJ1-1; D may be TRBD1 (5 bases). Germline loops: CDR1 GTSNPN, CDR2 SVGIG (reference sequence). CDR3 length: 12 residues. Between the trimmed V and J ends, which lost 5 bases and 4 bases, there was a span of 11 bases. The CDR3 is CAWAPGGTEAFF. CDR3 coding DNA: TGTGCCTGGGCCCCGGGGGGCACTGAAGCTTTCTTT. Supplemented by reference TRBV30 and TRBJ1-1, the full variable domain reads SQTIHQWPATLVQPVGSPLSLECTVEGTSNPNLYWYRQAAGRGLQLLFYSVGIGQISSEVPQNLSASRPQDRQFILSSKKLLLSDSGFYLCAWAPGGTEAFFGQGTRLTVV.

In its sample, this clone was seen once. The chain recombines TRBV19 with TRBJ2-5; 7 nucleotides agree with TRBD1. In germline, CDR1 is LNHDA, CDR2 SQIVND (reference sequence). V was clipped by 3 bases and J by 1 base; unmatched bases: 8. The CDR3 sequence is 16 residues long. The CDR3, as DNA: TGTGCCAGTAGTATGTCCGGGACAGCCACCCAAGAGACCCAGTACTTC. Protein sequence: CASSMSGTATQETQYF.

The rearrangement uses TRBV2 and TRBJ2-2; 10 bases line up with TRBD2. The germline V gene has CDR1 SNHLY and CDR2 FYNNEI. The CDR3 sequence is 17 residues long. V was clipped by 1 base and J by 3 bases; unmatched bases: 5. The CDR3 nucleotides read TGTGCCAGCAGTGAAGTAACTAGCGGGGACCACACCGGGGAGCTGTTTTTT. It yields the protein CASSEVTSGDHTGELFF.

The V gene is TRBV4-1, the J gene TRBJ1-4; the D is unclear. In germline, CDR1 is MGHRA, CDR2 YSYEKL. This CDR3 spans 15 amino acids. V gave up 2 bases and J gave up 6 bases, with 13 bases separating them. CDR3 residues: CASSQNLDPYEKLFF. In nucleotides, the CDR3 is TGCGCCAGCAGCCAAAACCTCGACCCATATGAAAAACTGTTTTTT.

The V and J genes are TRBV7-9 and TRBJ2-7; D is unclear. With 3 bases removed from V and 7 bases from J, the gap between germline ends came to 7 bases. CDR1 SEHNR and CDR2 FQNEAQ come from the germline V gene (reference sequence). CDR3 length: 11 amino acids. The DNA of the CDR3 is TGTGCCAGCAGCTTCGGAGTGGAGCAGTACTTC. It codes for CASSFGVEQYF.

This sequence joins TRBV4-1 and TRBJ2-1; no firm D call. Germline values: CDR1 MGHRA, CDR2 YSYEKL. The CDR3 loop spans 12 amino acids. The V and J ends lost 1 base and 7 bases respectively, with 5 bases between them. The DNA for the CDR3 is TGCGCCAGCAGCCAAGGGCGGAATGAGCAGTTCTTC. Translated: CASSQGRNEQFF.

This chain joins TRBV10-3 and TRBJ2-7, with D perhaps TRBD2 (6 bases). Per germline, CDR1 ENHRY and CDR2 SYGVKD. The CDR3 sequence is 16 residues long. V was trimmed by 3 bases and J by 0 bases, leaving 15 bases between them. CDR3 region: CAISDIRGKDSYEQYF. In nucleotides, the CDR3 is TGTGCCATCAGTGACATACGGGGGAAGGACTCCTACGAGCAGTACTTC.

CDR3 in amino acids: CASSPVTGAPDTQYF. CDR3 bases: TGTGCCAGCAGCCCTGTTACAGGGGCGCCAGATACGCAGTATTTT. The chain combines TRBV7-9 with TRBJ2-3; 7 nucleotides line up with TRBD1. CDR3 length: 15 amino acids. Trimming cost V 5 bases and J 4 bases; bases outside gene matches: 9. Germline lookup yields CDR1 SEHNR and CDR2 FQNEAQ (reference sequence).

The CDR3 region has the DNA TGCGCCAGCAGCCAAGAGGAAGGGTTTCATGAAAAACTGTTTTTT. Its protein product is CASSQEEGFHEKLFF. V and J are TRBV4-1 and TRBJ1-4; D is ambiguous. V dropped 0 bases and J dropped 6 bases, with 11 bases sitting between them. CDR3 size: 15 residues. Germline CDR1 is MGHRA and CDR2 is YSYEKL.

The V gene is TRBV2, the J gene TRBJ2-5, with D hard to call. The V end lost 2 bases, the J end lost 1 base, and 20 bases lay between the germline ends. The CDR3 contains 18 residues. CDR1 and CDR2 from the germline V gene are SNHLY and FYNNEI. CDR3 sequence reads: CASSEYWAGLQPQETQYF. The DNA for the CDR3 is TGTGCCAGCAGTGAATATTGGGCAGGCCTACAACCCCAAGAGACCCAGTACTTC.

This clone was found once. V is TRBV2 and J is TRBJ1-1; D might be TRBD1 (5 bases). The ends were cut back, 2 bases at V and 4 bases at J, with 8 bases in the middle. This CDR3 has 13 residues. Germline lookup yields CDR1 SNHLY and CDR2 FYNNEI. The CDR3 coding sequence is TGTGCCAGCAGTGAAAGGGGAGGCACTGAAGCTTTCTTT. Translation: CASSERGGTEAFF.

This clone was observed once. CDR3: CASSLGQFHSNQPQHF. CDR3 sequence (DNA): TGTGCCAGCAGCTTAGGGCAGTTTCATAGCAATCAGCCCCAGCATTTT. This sequence joins TRBV7-3 and TRBJ1-5; the D is unclear. The V and J ends lost 2 bases and 0 bases respectively, with 11 bases between them. The germline V gene encodes CDR1 SGHTA and CDR2 FQGTGA. The CDR3 length is 16 residues.

With respect to this clone: Other DNA variants within this sample encode the same CDR3. V and J are TRBV29-1 and TRBJ2-2, with 9 nucleotides matching TRBD1. Trimming took 4 bases from V and 3 from J; bases not matched to a gene: 6. In germline, CDR1 is SQVTM, CDR2 ANQGSEA. This CDR3 contains 15 residues. The DNA of the CDR3 is TGCAGCGTTGCAGGAACAGGGGGCTACACCGGGGAGCTGTTTTTT. Amino acids: CSVAGTGGYTGELFF.

CDR3 in amino acids: CASSLIGQPQHF. The CDR3 coding sequence is TGTGCCAGCAGCTTAATTGGTCAGCCCCAGCATTTT. The chain recombines TRBV13 with TRBJ1-5; D unclear. Per the germline V gene, CDR1 is PRHDT and CDR2 is FYEKMQ (reference sequence). The CDR3 totals 12 residues. The V end was cut by 2 bases, the J end by 6 bases, with 5 bases between.

The chain employs TRBV5-1 and TRBJ2-7; D may be TRBD2 (7 bases). V was clipped by 0 bases and J by 5 bases, with 12 bases between them. CDR1 is SGHRS, CDR2 YFSETQ, per germline. The CDR3 consists of 14 residues. CDR3 sequence (DNA): TGCGCCAGCAGCTTGGCCGGGCGGGGGCACGAGCAGTACTTC. This gives the protein CASSLAGRGHEQYF.

The rearrangement uses TRBV4-3 and TRBJ2-1; 9 positions match TRBD1. CDR1 and CDR2 (germline): LGHNA, YSLEER. Trimming at V came to 3 bases and at J to 1 base, leaving 4 bases not matched to a gene. This CDR3 comprises 16 residues. As DNA, the CDR3 is TGCGCCAGCAGCCAGGACAGGGGACGTTCCTACAATGAGCAGTTCTTC. Protein: CASSQDRGRSYNEQFF.

The chain combines TRBV5-5 with TRBJ2-7; D not resolved. Germline values: CDR1 SGHKS, CDR2 YYEKEE (reference sequence). V gave up 2 bases and J gave up 4 bases, with 10 bases separating them. The CDR3 loop spans 13 amino acids. DNA for the CDR3: TGTGCCAGCAGCTTCAGCACCGGTTACGAGCAGTACTTC. This encodes CASSFSTGYEQYF.

The genes are TRBV27 and TRBJ1-1; 7 bases fit TRBD1. The CDR3 contains 15 residues. Germline trimming cut 0 bases from V and 5 bases from J; bases unmatched to any gene: 6. Germline assignment: CDR1 MNHEY and CDR2 SMNVEV (reference sequence). The CDR3 protein is CASSLSAGGRTEAFF. DNA of the CDR3: TGTGCCAGCAGTTTATCGGCAGGGGGTCGGACTGAAGCTTTCTTT.